Here is one T cell receptor (beta chain) with its context. Repertoires were generated with immunoSEQ multiplex PCR, while TCRdb's copy carries only in-frame clones and drops some. The table records around 50,000 clones, roughly nine tenths of them present only once. This sample is part of a study of OX40 agonist ivuxolimab in advanced cancers. Germline-derived CDR1 and CDR2 are LNHNV and YYDKDF (reference sequence). The CDR3 totals 13 residues. V lost 1 base, J lost 8 bases, and 11 bases lay in between. The sequence derives from an adult with an advanced solid tumor such as melanoma, head and neck, liver or kidney cancer. The input for sequencing was CD4+ or CD8+ T cells sorted from blood, taken in a trial of the OX40 agonist ivuxolimab. The chain recombines TRBV15 with TRBJ1-2; D not certain. Here the CDR3 reads CATSRGKAEGYTF. Here the CDR3 DNA reads TGTGCCACCAGCAGAGGAAAGGCCGAGGGCTACACCTTC.